This TCR beta chain was found in a study of shared clonotypes between healthy human individuals. The study drew all its donors from Caucasian adults living in Nashville, Tennessee. With 3 bases removed from V and 8 bases from J, the gap between germline ends came to 18 bases. The V gene's germline CDR1 is SGHNT and CDR2 YYREEE (reference sequence). CDR3 size: 15 residues. Here immunoSEQ multiplex PCR was the method, and the copy in TCRdb shows in-frame clones only, minus some. Of roughly 2,300,000 clones in the sample, 85% to 95% are singletons; the top ten hold more than 0.35%. The chain carries TRBV5-4 and TRBJ2-1; D is undetermined. This clonotype originated in a young man in good health. Some clones in this sample may be carry-over from other donors' samples. Material for sequencing was naive CD4+ T cells from PBMCs. Specified subset: CD45RA+ positively selected. CDR3 region: CASSSTGPYLDEQFF. The CDR3 DNA sequence: TGTGCCAGCAGCTCCACGGGCCCCTACCTCGATGAGCAGTTCTTC. Looking up the rest from reference TRBV5-4 and TRBJ2-1 gives the full variable domain: ETGVTQSPTHLIKTRGQQVTLRCSSQSGHNTVSWYQQALGQGPQFIFQYYREEENGRGNFPPRFSGLQFPNYSSELNVNALELDDSALYLCASSSTGPYLDEQFFGPGTRLTVL.